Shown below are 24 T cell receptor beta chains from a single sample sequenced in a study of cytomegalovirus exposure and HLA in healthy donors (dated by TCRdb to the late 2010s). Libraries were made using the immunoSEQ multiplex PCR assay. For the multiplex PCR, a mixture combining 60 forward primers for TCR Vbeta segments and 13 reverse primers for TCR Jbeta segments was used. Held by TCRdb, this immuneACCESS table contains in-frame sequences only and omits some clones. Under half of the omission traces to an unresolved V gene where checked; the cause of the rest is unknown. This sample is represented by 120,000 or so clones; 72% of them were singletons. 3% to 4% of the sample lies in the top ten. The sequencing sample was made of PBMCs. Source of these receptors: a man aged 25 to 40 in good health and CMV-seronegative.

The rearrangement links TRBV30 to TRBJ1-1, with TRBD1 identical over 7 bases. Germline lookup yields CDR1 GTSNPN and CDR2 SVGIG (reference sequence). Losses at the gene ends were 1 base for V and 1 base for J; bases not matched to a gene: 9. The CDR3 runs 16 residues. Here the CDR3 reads CAWSGPWTGRNTEAFF. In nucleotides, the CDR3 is TGTGCCTGGAGTGGCCCGTGGACAGGTCGGAACACTGAAGCTTTCTTT.

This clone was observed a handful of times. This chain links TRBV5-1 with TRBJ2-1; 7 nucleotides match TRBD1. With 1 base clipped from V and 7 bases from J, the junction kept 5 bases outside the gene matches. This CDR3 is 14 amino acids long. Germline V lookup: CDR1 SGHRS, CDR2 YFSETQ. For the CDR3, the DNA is TGCGCCAGCAGCTTGACAGGGGTTAAGAATGAGCAGTTCTTC. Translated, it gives CASSLTGVKNEQFF.

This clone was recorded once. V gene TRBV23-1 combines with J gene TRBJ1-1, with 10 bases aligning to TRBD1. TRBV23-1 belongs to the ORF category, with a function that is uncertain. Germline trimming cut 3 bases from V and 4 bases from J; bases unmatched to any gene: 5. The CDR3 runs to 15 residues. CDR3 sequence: CASSHQTGGFTEAFF. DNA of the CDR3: TGCGCCAGCAGTCATCAGACAGGGGGCTTCACTGAAGCTTTCTTT.

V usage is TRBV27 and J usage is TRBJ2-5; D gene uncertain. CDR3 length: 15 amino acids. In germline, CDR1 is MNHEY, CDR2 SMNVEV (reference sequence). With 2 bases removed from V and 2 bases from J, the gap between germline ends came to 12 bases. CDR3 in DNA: TGTGCCAGCAGTTTAATAGCAGATAGACAAGAGACCCAGTACTTC. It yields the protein CASSLIADRQETQYF.

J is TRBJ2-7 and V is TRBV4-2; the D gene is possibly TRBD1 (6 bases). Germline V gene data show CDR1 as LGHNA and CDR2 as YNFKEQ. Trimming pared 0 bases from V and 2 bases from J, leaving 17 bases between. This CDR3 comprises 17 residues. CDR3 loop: CASSQDSGTSAAYEQYF. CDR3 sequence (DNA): TGTGCCAGCAGCCAAGATAGTGGGACATCGGCTGCCTACGAGCAGTACTTC.

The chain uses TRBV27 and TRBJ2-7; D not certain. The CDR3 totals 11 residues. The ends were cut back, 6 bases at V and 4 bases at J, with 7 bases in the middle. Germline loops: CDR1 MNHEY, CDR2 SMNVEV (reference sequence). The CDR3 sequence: CASRIGYEQYF. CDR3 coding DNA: TGTGCCAGCAGAATCGGGTACGAGCAGTACTTC.

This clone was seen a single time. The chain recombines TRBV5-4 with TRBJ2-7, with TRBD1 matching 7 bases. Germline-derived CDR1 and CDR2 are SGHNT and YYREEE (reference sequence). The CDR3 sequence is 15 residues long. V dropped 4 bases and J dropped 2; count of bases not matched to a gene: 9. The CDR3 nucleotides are TGTGCCAGCAGCCCTCGGGACAGAAACACCTACGAGCAGTACTTC. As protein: CASSPRDRNTYEQYF. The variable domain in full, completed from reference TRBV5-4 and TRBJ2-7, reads ETGVTQSPTHLIKTRGQQVTLRCSSQSGHNTVSWYQQALGQGPQFIFQYYREEENGRGNFPPRFSGLQFPNYSSELNVNALELDDSALYLCASSPRDRNTYEQYFGPGTRLTVT.

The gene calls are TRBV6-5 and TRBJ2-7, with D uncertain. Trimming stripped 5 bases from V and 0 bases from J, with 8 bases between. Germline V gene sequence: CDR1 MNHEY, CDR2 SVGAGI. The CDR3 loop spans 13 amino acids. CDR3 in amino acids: CASSKESSYEQYF. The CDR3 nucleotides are TGTGCCAGCAGTAAAGAGAGCTCCTACGAGCAGTACTTC.

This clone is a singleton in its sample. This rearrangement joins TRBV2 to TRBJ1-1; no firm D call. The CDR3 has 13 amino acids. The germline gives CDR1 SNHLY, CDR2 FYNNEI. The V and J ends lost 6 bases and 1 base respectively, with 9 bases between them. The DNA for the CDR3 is TGTGCCAGCAGGCCTGAGGGGAACACTGAAGCTTTCTTT. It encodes CASRPEGNTEAFF. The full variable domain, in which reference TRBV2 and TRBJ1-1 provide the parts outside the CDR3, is EPEVTQTPSHQVTQMGQEVILRCVPISNHLYFYWYRQILGQKVEFLVSFYNNEISEKSEIFDDQFSVERPDGSNFTLKIRSTKLEDSAMYFCASRPEGNTEAFFGQGTRLTVV.

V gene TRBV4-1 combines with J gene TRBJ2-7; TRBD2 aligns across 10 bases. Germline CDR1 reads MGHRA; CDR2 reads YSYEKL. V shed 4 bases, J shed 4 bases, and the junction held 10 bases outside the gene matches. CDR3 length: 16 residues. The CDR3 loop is CASSRGLLAGVYEQYF. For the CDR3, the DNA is TGCGCCAGCAGCCGGGGGCTGCTAGCGGGGGTGTACGAGCAGTACTTC.

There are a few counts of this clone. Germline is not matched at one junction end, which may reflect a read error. DNA for the CDR3: TGTTCCAGCAGCTTAATTAACAATGAGCAGTTCTTC. It is translated as CSSSLINNEQFF. The J gene is TRBJ2-1, the V gene TRBV7-9; D is undetermined. From germline, CDR1 is SEHNR and CDR2 FQNEAQ (reference sequence). The CDR3 length is 12 residues.

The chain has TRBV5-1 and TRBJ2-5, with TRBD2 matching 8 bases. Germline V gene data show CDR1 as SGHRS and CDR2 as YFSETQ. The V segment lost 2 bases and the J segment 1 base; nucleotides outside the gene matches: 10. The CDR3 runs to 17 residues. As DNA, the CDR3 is TGCGCCAGCAGCTTAGCGGGGGCGACGACAATCCAAGAGACCCAGTACTTC. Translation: CASSLAGATTIQETQYF.

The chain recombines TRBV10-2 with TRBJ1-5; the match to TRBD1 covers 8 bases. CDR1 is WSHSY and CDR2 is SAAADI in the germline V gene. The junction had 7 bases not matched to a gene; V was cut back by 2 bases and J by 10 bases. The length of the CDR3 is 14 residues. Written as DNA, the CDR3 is TGCGCCAGCAGTGAGACAGGGGGTCTCGAACCCCAGCATTTT. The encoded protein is CASSETGGLEPQHF.

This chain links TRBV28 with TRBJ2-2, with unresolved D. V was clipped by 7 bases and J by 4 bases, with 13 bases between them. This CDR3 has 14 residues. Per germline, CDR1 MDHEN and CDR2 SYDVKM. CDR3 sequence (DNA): TGTGCCAGCACCGTAGCCCCTCTCACCGGGGAGCTGTTTTTT. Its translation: CASTVAPLTGELFF.

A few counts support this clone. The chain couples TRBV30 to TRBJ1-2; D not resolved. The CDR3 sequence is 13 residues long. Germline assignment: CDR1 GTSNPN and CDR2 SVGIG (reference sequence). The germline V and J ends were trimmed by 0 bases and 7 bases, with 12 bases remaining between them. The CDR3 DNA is TGTGCCTGGAGTGTGGGTGCCCAGGCTGGCTACACCTTC. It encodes CAWSVGAQAGYTF.

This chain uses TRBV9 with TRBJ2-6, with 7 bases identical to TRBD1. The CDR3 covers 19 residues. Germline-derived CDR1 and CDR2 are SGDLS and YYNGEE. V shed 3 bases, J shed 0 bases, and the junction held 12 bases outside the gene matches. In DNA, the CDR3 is TGTGCCAGCAGCGCACGGACAGGCCCTCCTTTCTCTGGGGCCAACGTCCTGACTTTC. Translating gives CASSARTGPPFSGANVLTF.

The CDR3 here is CASSLVTWTEGTGELFF. As DNA, the CDR3 is TGTGCCAGCAGCTTAGTGACCTGGACAGAAGGGACCGGGGAGCTGTTTTTT. This sequence joins TRBV11-3 and TRBJ2-2, with D maybe TRBD1 (6 bases). Germline CDR1 and CDR2: SGHNT and YENEEA. The V end lost 1 base, the J end lost 5 bases, and 17 bases lay between the germline ends. This CDR3 region has 17 residues.

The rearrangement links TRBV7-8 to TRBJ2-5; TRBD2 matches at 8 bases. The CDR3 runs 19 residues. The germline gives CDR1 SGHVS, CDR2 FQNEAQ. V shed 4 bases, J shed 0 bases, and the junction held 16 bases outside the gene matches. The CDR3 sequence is CASSSRTGTRILNQETQYF. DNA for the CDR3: TGTGCCAGCAGCTCGAGGACCGGGACTAGAATATTAAACCAAGAGACCCAGTACTTC. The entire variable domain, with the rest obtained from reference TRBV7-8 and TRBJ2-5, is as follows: GAGVSQSPRYKVAKRGQDVALRCDPISGHVSLFWYQQALGQGPEFLTYFQNEAQLDKSGLPSDRFFAERPEGSVSTLKIQRTQQEDSAVYLCASSSRTGTRILNQETQYFGPGTRLLVL.

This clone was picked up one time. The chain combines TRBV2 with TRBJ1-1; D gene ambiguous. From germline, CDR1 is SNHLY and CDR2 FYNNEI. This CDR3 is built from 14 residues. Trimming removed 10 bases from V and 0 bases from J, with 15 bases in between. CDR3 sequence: CATYAGRLNTEAFF. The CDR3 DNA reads TGTGCCACCTACGCGGGCAGACTGAACACTGAAGCTTTCTTT.

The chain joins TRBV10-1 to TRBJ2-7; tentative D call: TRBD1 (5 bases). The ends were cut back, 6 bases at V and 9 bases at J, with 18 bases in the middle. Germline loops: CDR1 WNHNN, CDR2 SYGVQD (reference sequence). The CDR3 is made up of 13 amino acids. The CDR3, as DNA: TGCGCCAGCAGCGCTTTCAGCCCAGGGCGGCAGTACTTC. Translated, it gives CASSAFSPGRQYF.

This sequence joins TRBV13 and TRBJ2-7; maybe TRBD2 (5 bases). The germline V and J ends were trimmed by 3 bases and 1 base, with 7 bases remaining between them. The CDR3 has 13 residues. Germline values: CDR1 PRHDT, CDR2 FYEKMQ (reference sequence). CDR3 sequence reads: CASSFGVSYEQYF. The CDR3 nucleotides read TGTGCCAGCAGCTTCGGGGTGTCCTACGAGCAGTACTTC.

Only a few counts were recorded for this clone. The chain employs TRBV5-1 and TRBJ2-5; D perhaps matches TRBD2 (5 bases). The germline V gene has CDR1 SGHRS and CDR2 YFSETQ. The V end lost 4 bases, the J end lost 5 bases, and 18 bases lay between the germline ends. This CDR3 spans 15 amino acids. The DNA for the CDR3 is TGCGCCAGCAGCCACCGACTGGGAGCAATGGAGACCCAGTACTTC. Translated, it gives CASSHRLGAMETQYF.

Here the CDR3 reads CASSRRDRGRWDNPYNEQFF. CDR3 nucleotides: TGTGCCAGTAGTAGGCGGGACAGGGGGAGATGGGACAACCCCTACAATGAGCAGTTCTTC. The rearrangement joins TRBV19 to TRBJ2-1; 11 bases align to TRBD1. This CDR3 comprises 20 residues. V shed 4 bases and J 2 bases; nucleotides not matched to a gene: 16. Germline V gene sequence: CDR1 LNHDA, CDR2 SQIVND (reference sequence).

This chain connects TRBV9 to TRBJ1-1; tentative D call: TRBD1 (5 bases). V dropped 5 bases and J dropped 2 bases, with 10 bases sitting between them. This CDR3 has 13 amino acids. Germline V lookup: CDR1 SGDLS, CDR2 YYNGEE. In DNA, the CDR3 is TGTGCCAGCAGTGGGGGACTTAACACTGAAGCTTTCTTT. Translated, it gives CASSGGLNTEAFF. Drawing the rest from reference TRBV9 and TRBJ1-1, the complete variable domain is DSGVTQTPKHLITATGQRVTLRCSPRSGDLSVYWYQQSLDQGLQFLIQYYNGEERAKGNILERFSAQQFPDLHSELNLSSLELGDSALYFCASSGGLNTEAFFGQGTRLTVV.